This entry lists 8 T cell receptor beta chains sequenced from one sample in a study of control samples from healthy donors and cancer patients. Some clones are missing from TCRdb's copy, which holds only in-frame ones; the method was immunoSEQ multiplex PCR. This sample has 150,000 to 200,000 clones, with roughly 91% found just once. The sample taken for sequencing was blood. The receptor source for this set is a woman aged 25 to 39 in good health.

The chain has TRBV9 and TRBJ1-1; possible D gene TRBD1, 5 bases. CDR3 size: 14 residues. Germline values: CDR1 SGDLS, CDR2 YYNGEE. V lost 0 bases to trimming and J lost 4 bases, with 10 bases between them. This chain's CDR3 is CASSVAMGGTEAFF. CDR3 coding DNA: TGTGCCAGCAGCGTAGCTATGGGGGGCACTGAAGCTTTCTTT.

The chain recombines TRBV19 with TRBJ1-6; possible D gene TRBD1, 5 bases. Germline values: CDR1 LNHDA, CDR2 SQIVND (reference sequence). V lost 3 bases and J 5 bases, leaving 8 bases between the germline ends. The CDR3 covers 14 residues. CDR3 in amino acids: CASSIDRDNSPLHF. CDR3 sequence (DNA): TGTGCCAGTAGTATCGACAGAGATAATTCACCCCTCCACTTT.

This chain connects TRBV3-1 (or the pseudogene TRBV3-2) to TRBJ2-7, with no clear D. V lost 1 base, J lost 2 bases, and 9 bases lay in between. This CDR3 is 14 amino acids long. Germline values: CDR1 LGHDT, CDR2 YNNKEL (reference sequence). The CDR3 here is CASSQGRWAYEQYF. In DNA, the CDR3 is TGTGCCAGCAGCCAAGGTAGGTGGGCCTACGAGCAGTACTTC.

In the case of this clone: Other DNA variants within this sample encode the same CDR3. This sequence joins TRBV7-3 and TRBJ2-1; D ambiguous. The CDR3 covers 11 residues. Germline assignment: CDR1 SGHTA and CDR2 FQGTGA. Trimming pared 5 bases from V and 6 bases from J, leaving 5 bases between. CDR3 protein: CASSLSNEQFF. DNA of the CDR3: TGTGCCAGCAGCCTTAGCAATGAGCAGTTCTTC.

The V gene is TRBV7-2, the J gene TRBJ2-1; 12 bases are shared with TRBD2. The V gene's germline CDR1 is SGHTA and CDR2 FQGNSA. This CDR3 comprises 17 residues. V lost 4 bases and J lost 2; bases outside the gene matches: 6. The CDR3 DNA reads as TGTGCCAGCAGCTCTGGAGGACTAGCGGGAACCTACAATGAGCAGTTCTTC. It yields the protein CASSSGGLAGTYNEQFF.

The chain carries TRBV6-5 and TRBJ1-5; 7 positions match TRBD1. Germline V gene data show CDR1 as MNHEY and CDR2 as SVGAGI. CDR3 length equals 13 residues. V shed 7 bases and J 4 bases; nucleotides not matched to a gene: 4. The CDR3 bases are TGTGCCAGCATCCTGACAGGGAATCAGCCCCAGCATTTT. This codes for CASILTGNQPQHF.

To note about this clone: Within the sample, other DNA sequences also encode this same CDR3. The genes are TRBV19 and TRBJ1-1, with D maybe TRBD1 (5 bases). This CDR3 spans 13 amino acids. Trimming removed 7 bases from V and 2 bases from J, with 11 bases in between. Germline CDR1 is LNHDA and CDR2 is SQIVND (reference sequence). The DNA for the CDR3 is TGTGCCAGTATCCAGGGCGGAAACACTGAAGCTTTCTTT. It yields the protein CASIQGGNTEAFF.

About this clone: The same CDR3 also results from other DNA sequences found in this sample. The chain has TRBV6-4 and TRBJ2-1; D is perhaps TRBD2 (6 bases). CDR3 length: 14 residues. Germline V gene data show CDR1 as MRHNA and CDR2 as SNTAGT. Trimming stripped 6 bases from V and 0 bases from J, with 9 bases between. CDR3 sequence (DNA): TGTGCCAGCAGCCGGGACTCCTCCTACAATGAGCAGTTCTTC. Amino acids: CASSRDSSYNEQFF.